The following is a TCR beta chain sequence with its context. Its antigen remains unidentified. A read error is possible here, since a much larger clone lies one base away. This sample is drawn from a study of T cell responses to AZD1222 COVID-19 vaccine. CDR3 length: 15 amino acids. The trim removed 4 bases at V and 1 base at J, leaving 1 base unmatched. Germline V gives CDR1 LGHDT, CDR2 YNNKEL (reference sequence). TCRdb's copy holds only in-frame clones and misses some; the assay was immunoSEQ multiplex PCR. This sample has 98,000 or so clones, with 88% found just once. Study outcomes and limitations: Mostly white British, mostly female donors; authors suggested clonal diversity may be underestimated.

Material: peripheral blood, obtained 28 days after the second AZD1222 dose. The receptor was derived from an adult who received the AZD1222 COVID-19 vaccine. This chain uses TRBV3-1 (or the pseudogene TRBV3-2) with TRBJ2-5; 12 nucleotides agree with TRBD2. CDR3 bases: TGTGCCAGCAGCCCGGGACTAGCGGGCCAAGAGACCCAGTACTTC. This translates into CASSPGLAGQETQYF.